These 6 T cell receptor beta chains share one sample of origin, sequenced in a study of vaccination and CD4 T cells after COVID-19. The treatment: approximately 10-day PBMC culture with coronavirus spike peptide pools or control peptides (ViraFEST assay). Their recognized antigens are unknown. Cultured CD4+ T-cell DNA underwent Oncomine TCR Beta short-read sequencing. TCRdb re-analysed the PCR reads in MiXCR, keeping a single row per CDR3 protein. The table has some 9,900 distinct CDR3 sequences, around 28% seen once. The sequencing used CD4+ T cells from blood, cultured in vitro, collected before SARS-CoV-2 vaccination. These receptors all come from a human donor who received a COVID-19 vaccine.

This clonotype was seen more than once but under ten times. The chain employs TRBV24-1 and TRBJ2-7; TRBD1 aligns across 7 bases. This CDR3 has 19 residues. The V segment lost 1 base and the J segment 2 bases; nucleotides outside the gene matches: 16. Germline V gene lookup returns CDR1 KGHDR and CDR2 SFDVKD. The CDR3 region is CATSDFTLGNRGSTYEQYF. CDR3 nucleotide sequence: TGTGCCACCAGTGATTTTACGCTTGGAAACAGGGGATCGACCTACGAGCAGTACTTC.

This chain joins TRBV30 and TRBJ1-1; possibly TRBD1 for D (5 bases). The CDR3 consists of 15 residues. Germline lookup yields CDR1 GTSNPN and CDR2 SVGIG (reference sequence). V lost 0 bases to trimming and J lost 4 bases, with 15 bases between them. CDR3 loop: CAWSVYRGRGTEAFF. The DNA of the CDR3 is TGTGCCTGGAGTGTTTATAGGGGCCGGGGCACTGAAGCTTTCTTT.

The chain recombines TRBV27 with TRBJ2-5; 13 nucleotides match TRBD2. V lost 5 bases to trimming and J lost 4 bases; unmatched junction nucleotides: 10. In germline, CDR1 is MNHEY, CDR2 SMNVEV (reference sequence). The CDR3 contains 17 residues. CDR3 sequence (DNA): TGTGCCAGCAGTGAGACTAGCGGGGGGTCTTCGTTAGAGACCCAGTACTTC. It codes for CASSETSGGSSLETQYF.

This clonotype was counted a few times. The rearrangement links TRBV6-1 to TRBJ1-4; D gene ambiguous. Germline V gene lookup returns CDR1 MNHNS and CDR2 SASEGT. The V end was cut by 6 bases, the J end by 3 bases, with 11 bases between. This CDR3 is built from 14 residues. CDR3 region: CASRPDGSNEKLFF. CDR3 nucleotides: TGTGCCAGCAGACCCGACGGATCTAATGAAAAACTGTTTTTT.

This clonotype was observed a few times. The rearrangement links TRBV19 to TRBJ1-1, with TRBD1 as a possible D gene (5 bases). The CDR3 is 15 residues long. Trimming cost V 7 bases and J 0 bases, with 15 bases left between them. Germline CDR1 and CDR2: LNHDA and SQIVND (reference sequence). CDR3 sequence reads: CASTPGRTLNTEAFF. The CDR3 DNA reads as TGTGCCAGTACCCCGGGACGGACCCTGAACACTGAAGCTTTCTTT.

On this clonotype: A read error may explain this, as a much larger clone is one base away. The CDR3 DNA follows: TGTGCCAGTAGTATACAGGGAGGAGCTCCGAACACTGAAGCTTTCTTT. This encodes CASSIQGGAPNTEAFF. The chain recombines TRBV19 with TRBJ1-1; the D gene is possibly TRBD1 (5 bases). Per the germline V gene, CDR1 is LNHDA and CDR2 is SQIVND (reference sequence). Trimming left V 2 bases short and J 1 base short, with 14 bases between. The CDR3 contains 16 residues.